These T cell receptor beta chains were read from a single sample in a study of OX40 agonist ivuxolimab in advanced cancers. Here immunoSEQ multiplex PCR was the method, and the copy in TCRdb shows in-frame clones only, minus some. The sample includes some 73,000 clones, about 91% of them seen just once. The material sequenced was CD4+ or CD8+ T cells sorted from blood, taken in a trial of the OX40 agonist ivuxolimab. Source of these receptors: an adult with an advanced solid tumor such as melanoma, head and neck, liver or kidney cancer. CDR3s include the opening cysteine and the closing phenylalanine or tryptophan. A D gene is named only where the DNA matches it firmly. Rows give clone size only sometimes, using once, few, many, or a class for an expanded clone.

>-|-|TRBJ1-5|TRBV19
TGTGCCAGTAGTATAGTAAAGGGGCTGGGAAGTCAGCCCCAGCATTTT
CASSIVKGLGSQPQHF
>TRBD1|-|TRBJ1-2|TRBV7-6
TGTGCCAGCAGCTCGGGACAGAACTATGGCTACACCTTC
CASSSGQNYGYTF
>-|-|TRBJ1-5|TRBV19
TGTGCCACCGCGACCAGGGGCCCTTCAGGTCCCCAGCATTTT
CATATRGPSGPQHF
>TRBD2|-|TRBJ2-2|TRBV6-6
TGTGCCAGCAGATCCTCTAGCGGGAGGGCCGGGGAGCTGTTTTTT
CASRSSSGRAGELFF
>-|-|TRBJ1-5|TRBV11-2
TGTGCCAGCAGCTTAGGGGGGAGGGGTCAGAATCAGCCCCAGCATTTT
CASSLGGRGQNQPQHF
>-|-|TRBJ1-5|TRBV28
TGTGCCAGCAGCCGAGGACACAGCAATCAGCCCCAGCATTTT
CASSRGHSNQPQHF
>-|once|TRBJ2-1|TRBV27
TGTGCCAGCAGTTTGGGGCGGGAACTCAAAAGCTTCTCCTACAATGAGCAGTTCTTC
CASSLGRELKSFSYNEQFF
>TRBD1|-|TRBJ2-7|TRBV5-4
TGTGCCAGCAGCCTGCTCGGACAGGGACCCTACGAGCAGTACTTC
CASSLLGQGPYEQYF
>TRBD2|-|TRBJ2-1|TRBV19
TGTGCCAGTAGTATAGCAAGCGGGGCCTACAATGAGCAGTTCTTC
CASSIASGAYNEQFF
>TRBD1|-|TRBJ2-3|TRBV7-9
TGTGCCAGCAGTGGGACAGGGTCGGTGGATACGCAGTATTTT
CASSGTGSVDTQYF
>TRBD1|-|TRBJ1-4|TRBV19
TGTGCCAGTAGTATACAGGGGGTTACCGAAAAACTGTTTTTT
CASSIQGVTEKLFF
>TRBD2|-|TRBJ2-7|TRBV2
TGTGCCAGCAGACTAGCGGGAGTTATCAACGAGCAGTACTTC
CASRLAGVINEQYF
>-|-|TRBJ2-1|TRBV4-1
TGCGCCAGCAGCCTCTGGGGGCAGAAGCAGTTCTTC
CASSLWGQKQFF
>-|once|TRBJ2-3|TRBV6-5
TGTGCCAGCAGTTACTCTCAAACACTCCCAGTAGATACGCAGTATTTT
CASSYSQTLPVDTQYF
>TRBD1|few|TRBJ2-7|TRBV7-2
TGTGCCAGCAGCTTGGGACAGGGAACCTTCTACGAGCAGTACTTC
CASSLGQGTFYEQYF
>-|-|TRBJ1-6|TRBV7-8
TGTGCCAGCAGCCTATTAGTTGGGCAGGGATCCCCTATCCTCCACTTT
CASSLLVGQGSPILHF
>TRBD2|-|TRBJ2-2|TRBV2
TGTGCCAGCAGACGGACTAGCGGGGGCACCGGGGAGCTGTTTTTT
CASRRTSGGTGELFF
>TRBD2|-|TRBJ2-1|TRBV18
TGTGCCAGCTCACCACTCGCGGGAGTTGAGCAGTTCTTC
CASSPLAGVEQFF
>TRBD1|once|TRBJ1-2|TRBV6-5
TGTGCCAGCAGTTACAGGGGGCGCGACTATGGCTACACCTTC
CASSYRGRDYGYTF
>TRBD1|-|TRBJ2-5|TRBV5-4
TGTGCCAGCAGCTTGAGGGACAGGGGTGAGACCCAGTACTTC
CASSLRDRGETQYF
>TRBD2|-|TRBJ2-7|TRBV6-5
TGTGCCAGCAGTGTGGGTAGCGGGGGTCCCTACGAGCAGTACTTC
CASSVGSGGPYEQYF
>TRBD2|-|TRBJ2-3|TRBV4-2
TGTGCCAGCAGCCAAGGGGCACTAGCGGGAGTGTACACAGATACGCAGTATTTT
CASSQGALAGVYTDTQYF
>TRBD1|once|TRBJ2-1|TRBV5-1
TGCGCCAGCAGCTTGGACAGGGGTCGCGAGCAGTTCTTC
CASSLDRGREQFF
>TRBD1|-|TRBJ2-7|TRBV7-8
TGTGCCAGCAGTTTCCGACAGGGCCCCCTTTCCGAGCAGTACTTC
CASSFRQGPLSEQYF
>-|-|TRBJ1-6|TRBV6-1
TGTGCCAGCAGTTATGACATAAGGGGTTCACCCCTCCACTTT
CASSYDIRGSPLHF
>TRBD1|-|TRBJ2-7|TRBV5-8
TGTGCCAGCAGCGGGACAGGGGGAATGTACGAGCAGTACTTC
CASSGTGGMYEQYF
>-|-|TRBJ1-1|TRBV7-2
TGTGCCAGCAGCTTAGTCGGCTCGGGCGAGGACACTGAAGCTTTCTTT
CASSLVGSGEDTEAFF
>TRBD2|-|TRBJ2-5|TRBV6-5
TGTGCCAGCAGTGATTTGGCGGGAGCGGCGACCCAGTACTTC
CASSDLAGAATQYF
>TRBD1|few|TRBJ1-2|TRBV2
TGTGCCAGCAGGTGGGACAGGGAAGTAAGCTACACCTTC
CASRWDREVSYTF
>-|-|TRBJ2-5|TRBV5-1
TGCGCCAGCAGCTTGTCGCAGGGACAAGAGACCCAGTACTTC
CASSLSQGQETQYF
>-|-|TRBJ1-4|TRBV6-1
TGTGCCAGCAGTCGAGCATTTAATGAAAAACTGTTTTTT
CASSRAFNEKLFF
>-|-|TRBJ1-3|TRBV5-6
TGTGCCAGCAGCTCCGTAGGCGGGGCTGGAAACACCATATATTTT
CASSSVGGAGNTIYF
>-|-|TRBJ1-1|TRBV19
TGTGCCAGTAGTATGGGGGGGTGGGACACTGAAGCTTTCTTT
CASSMGGWDTEAFF
>TRBD1|once|TRBJ2-5|TRBV6-1
TGTGCCAGCAGTTCGGACAGGTCGGAGACCCAGTACTTC
CASSSDRSETQYF
>TRBD1|once|TRBJ2-2|TRBV5-1
TGCGCCAGCTTCTGGACAGGGGGCCGGACCGGGGAGCTGTTTTTT
CASFWTGGRTGELFF
>TRBD2|-|TRBJ2-5|TRBV7-2
TGTGCCAGCAGTCTTAGCCGGGGGGGTTGGGAGACCCAGTACTTC
CASSLSRGGWETQYF
>-|-|TRBJ2-7|TRBV2
TGTGTCAGCAGTGAAAGGGTGGCGTCCTACGAGCAGTACTTC
CVSSERVASYEQYF
>TRBD2|-|TRBJ2-7|TRBV11-3
TGTGCCAGCAGCTTATTCGGGGGGGGAGGCTACGAGCAGTACTTC
CASSLFGGGGYEQYF
>TRBD1|-|TRBJ1-1|TRBV5-1
TGCGCCAGCAGCCAACGGACAGGATTGAACACTGAAGCTTTCTTT
CASSQRTGLNTEAFF
>TRBD2|-|TRBJ2-5|TRBV5-1
TGCGCCAGCAGCTGGCCCAGCGGGGTTATCCAAGAGACCCAGTACTTC
CASSWPSGVIQETQYF
>-|once|TRBJ1-1|TRBV30
TGTGCCTGGAGTGTTACAGTTATGAACACTGAAGCTTTCTTT
CAWSVTVMNTEAFF
>-|-|TRBJ2-1|TRBV9
TGTGCCAGCAGCGTAGAGGGGGACTCCTACAATGAGCAGTTCTTC
CASSVEGDSYNEQFF
>-|-|TRBJ2-4|TRBV6-5
TGTGCCAGCAGTTACAGCGGCGGTGGGACCAAAAACATTCAGTACTTC
CASSYSGGGTKNIQYF
>-|-|TRBJ1-1|TRBV9
TGTGCCAGCAGCCCGTACCTGTGGAACACTGAAGCTTTCTTT
CASSPYLWNTEAFF
>-|-|TRBJ2-7|TRBV7-8
TGTGCCAGCAGCGGTCGGACCCTTTCATACGAGCAGTACTTC
CASSGRTLSYEQYF
>-|-|TRBJ1-5|TRBV12-2
TGCGCAAGTCGCTGTTCAGGGTCCGCCCCAGCATTT
CASRCSGSAPAF
>-|few|TRBJ1-6|TRBV13
TGTGCCAGCAGCGAATTAACGACAAATTCACCCCTCCACTTT
CASSELTTNSPLHF
>-|-|TRBJ1-2|TRBV19
TGTGCCAGTAGTTTCCACCGGTGGAGGGGGATTGACTATGGCTACACCTTC
CASSFHRWRGIDYGYTF
>-|once|TRBJ2-7|TRBV20-1
TGCAGTGTTTACAGCTCCTACGAGCAGTACTTC
CSVYSSYEQYF
>-|-|TRBJ2-1|TRBV5-1
TGCGCCAGCAGCTTGGATAGGGGGGGCTTTAATAATGAGCAGTTCTTC
CASSLDRGGFNNEQFF
>-|-|TRBJ2-1|TRBV5-6
TGTGCCAGCAGCTTGTGGGTAACCTCTCCCGATGAGCAGTTCTTC
CASSLWVTSPDEQFF
>-|-|TRBJ2-7|TRBV6-6
TGTGCCAGCAGTCGTCTAGCGTTTAGCTCCTACGAGCAGTACTTC
CASSRLAFSSYEQYF
>-|-|TRBJ2-1|TRBV4-1
TGCGCCAGCAGCCAAGGCTTATTGAGCTCCTACAATGAGCAGTTCTTC
CASSQGLLSSYNEQFF
>TRBD1|few|TRBJ1-5|TRBV6-5
TGTGCCAGCAGTAGACAGGGGATAGGCAATCAGCCCCAGCATTTT
CASSRQGIGNQPQHF
>-|-|TRBJ2-5|TRBV10-3
TGTGCCATCAGTTATCTAGCGAAGCAAGAGACCCAGTACTTC
CAISYLAKQETQYF